This TCR beta chain was captured in a study of early T cells in non-severe SARS-CoV-2 infection. About the study: Sequencing used unsorted whole-blood bulk RNA, so chains lack pairing. Study-wide points: Lookups in VDJdb leaned toward anti-spike CD8 responses and missed private and CD4 specificities.

Individual cDNA molecules each received unique molecular identifiers attached to them. A single record per CDR3 protein comes from TCRdb applying MiXCR to the 5' RACE reads. The data hold some 56,000 distinct CDR3 sequences, with roughly a tenth observed a single time. This clonotype was observed many times. The antigen is not known. This CDR3 is built from 13 residues. Germline trimming cut 3 bases from V and 4 bases from J; bases unmatched to any gene: 3. The germline V gene encodes CDR1 DFQATT and CDR2 SNEGSKA (reference sequence). Input material: whole blood. The rearrangement links TRBV20-1 to TRBJ2-7; 10 bases line up with TRBD2. The clonotype comes from an adult who was a healthcare worker with PCR-confirmed SARS-CoV-2 infection or an uninfected control (not recorded which). For the CDR3, the DNA is TGCAGTGCTAGTCAACTAGCGGGATACGAGCAGTACTTC. It codes for CSASQLAGYEQYF.